This passage covers 8 T cell receptor beta chains from one sample sequenced in a study of identical twins. TCRdb processed the 5' RACE reads anew with MiXCR; each CDR3 protein has one entry. Among about 520,000 distinct CDR3 sequences listed, 22% were seen once. Separately, the same data were catalogued under a study of T cells expressing NK-cell markers.

Sequenced: CD4+ T cells sorted from blood. The receptor source for this set is a young woman in good health.

This clonotype was counted between two and nine times. The V and J genes are TRBV3-1 and TRBJ2-2; no clear D gene. This CDR3 has 17 residues. The V gene lost 0 bases and the J gene lost 7 bases, with 18 bases spanning the gap. Germline V gives CDR1 LGHDT, CDR2 YNNKEL (reference sequence). As DNA, the CDR3 is TGTGCCAGCAGCCAAGATCAGAGTTCCCCTGCGAACGGGGAGCTGTTTTTT. Translated: CASSQDQSSPANGELFF.

This chain links TRBV24-1 with TRBJ2-2; D might be TRBD2 (5 bases). The V gene lost 5 bases and the J gene lost 0 bases, with 12 bases spanning the gap. Germline assignment: CDR1 KGHDR and CDR2 SFDVKD. The CDR3 runs to 16 residues. The CDR3 region is CATSARTPTNTGELFF. The CDR3 DNA reads as TGTGCCACCAGTGCGAGGACTCCTACGAACACCGGGGAGCTGTTTTTT.

This clonotype was detected a few times. The rearrangement joins TRBV29-1 to TRBJ2-3; 11 bases map to TRBD2. This CDR3 is 14 amino acids long. Germline values: CDR1 SQVTM, CDR2 ANQGSEA. V shed 7 bases, J shed 3 bases, and the junction held 6 bases outside the gene matches. CDR3 sequence reads: CSGSGTSGTDTQYF. CDR3 bases: TGCAGCGGCTCCGGGACTAGCGGTACAGATACGCAGTATTTT.

This chain joins TRBV6-2 or TRBV6-3 and TRBJ2-7; D is unresolved. Germline CDR1 reads MNHEY; CDR2 reads SVGEGT. V was clipped by 2 bases and J by 5 bases, with 7 bases between them. The length of the CDR3 is 12 residues. The CDR3 region has the DNA TGTGCCAGCAGTTACCTGGGGAACGAGCAGTACTTC. Translation: CASSYLGNEQYF.

This rearrangement joins TRBV27 to TRBJ2-2, with 7 bases lining up with TRBD1. J lost 2 bases, V lost 6 bases, and 9 bases had no gene match. The CDR3 runs to 16 residues. CDR1 and CDR2 from the germline V gene are MNHEY and SMNVEV (reference sequence). The CDR3 loop is CASSPDGTANTGELFF. The CDR3 DNA reads TGTGCCAGCAGCCCAGACGGGACAGCTAACACCGGGGAGCTGTTTTTT.

The sample holds a few counts of this clonotype. The V and J genes are TRBV12-3 or TRBV12-4 and TRBJ2-1; TRBD2 aligns across 10 bases. Trimming at V came to 1 base and at J to 7 bases, leaving 7 bases not matched to a gene. The CDR3 runs 16 residues. Here the CDR3 DNA reads TGTGCCAGCAGTTTAGTGGGTAGCGGGGGGAAGAATGAGCAGTTCTTC. Translating gives CASSLVGSGGKNEQFF.

The chain is built from TRBV12-3 or TRBV12-4 and TRBJ2-7, with TRBD1 as a possible D gene (6 bases). The CDR3 sequence is 14 residues long. Trimming took 3 bases from V and 5 from J, leaving 14 bases between them. The CDR3 nucleotides read TGTGCCAGCAGTTTTCGGGACATAAGCCACGAGCAGTACTTC. It specifies CASSFRDISHEQYF.

This chain joins TRBV5-1 and TRBJ2-2; the D gene is possibly TRBD1 (6 bases). Trimming removed 1 base from V and 4 bases from J, with 14 bases in between. This CDR3 spans 16 amino acids. The V gene's germline CDR1 is SGHRS and CDR2 YFSETQ. CDR3 sequence (DNA): TGCGCCAGCAGCTTGACCGGGACAACCGGCACCGGGGAGCTGTTTTTT. Translating it yields CASSLTGTTGTGELFF.